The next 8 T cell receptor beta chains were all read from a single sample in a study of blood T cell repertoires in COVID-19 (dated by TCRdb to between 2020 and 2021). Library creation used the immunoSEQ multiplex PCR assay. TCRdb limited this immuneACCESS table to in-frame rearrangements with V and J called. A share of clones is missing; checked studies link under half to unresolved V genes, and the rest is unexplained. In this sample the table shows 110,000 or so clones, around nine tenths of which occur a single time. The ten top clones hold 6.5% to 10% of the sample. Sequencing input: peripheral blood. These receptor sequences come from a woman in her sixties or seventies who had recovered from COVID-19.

The CDR3 here is CASSPRGKQGRNTEAFF. The CDR3 bases are TGCGCCAGCAGCCCCAGGGGTAAACAGGGGAGGAACACTGAAGCTTTCTTT. The V and J genes are TRBV4-1 and TRBJ1-1; 7 bases are a match to TRBD1. Per the germline V gene, CDR1 is MGHRA and CDR2 is YSYEKL. The CDR3 extends over 17 amino acids. Germline trimming cut 4 bases from V and 1 base from J; bases unmatched to any gene: 12.

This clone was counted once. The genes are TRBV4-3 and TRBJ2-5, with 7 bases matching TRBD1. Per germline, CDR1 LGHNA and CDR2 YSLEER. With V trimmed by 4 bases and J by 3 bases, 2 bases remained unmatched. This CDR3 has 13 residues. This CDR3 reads CASSRQGEETQYF. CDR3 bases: TGCGCCAGCAGCCGACAGGGAGAAGAGACCCAGTACTTC.

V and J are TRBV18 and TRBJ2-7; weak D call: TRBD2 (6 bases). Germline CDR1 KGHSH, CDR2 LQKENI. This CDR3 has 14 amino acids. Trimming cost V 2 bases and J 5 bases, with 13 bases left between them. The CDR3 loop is CASSPIGGVDEQYF. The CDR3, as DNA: TGTGCCAGCTCACCAATAGGCGGGGTAGACGAGCAGTACTTC.

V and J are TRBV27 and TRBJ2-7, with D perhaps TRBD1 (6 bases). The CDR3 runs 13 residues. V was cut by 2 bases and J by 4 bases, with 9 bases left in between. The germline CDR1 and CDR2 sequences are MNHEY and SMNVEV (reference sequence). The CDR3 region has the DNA TGTGCCAGCAGTTTAGGGACAATTTACGAGCAGTACTTC. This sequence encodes CASSLGTIYEQYF.

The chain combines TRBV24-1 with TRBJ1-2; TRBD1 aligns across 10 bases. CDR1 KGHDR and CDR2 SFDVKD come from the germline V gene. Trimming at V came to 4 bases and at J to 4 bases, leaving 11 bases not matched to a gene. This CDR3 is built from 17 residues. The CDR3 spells CATSDRTGGLIPYGYTF. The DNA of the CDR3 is TGTGCCACCAGTGACAGGACAGGGGGGCTCATACCCTATGGCTACACCTTC.

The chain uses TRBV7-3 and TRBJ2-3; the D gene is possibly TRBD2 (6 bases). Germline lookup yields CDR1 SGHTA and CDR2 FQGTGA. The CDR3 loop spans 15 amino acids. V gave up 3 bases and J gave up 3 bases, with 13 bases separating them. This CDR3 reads CASSFGGGGTDTQYF. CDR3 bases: TGTGCCAGCAGCTTCGGGGGAGGCGGTACAGATACGCAGTATTTT.

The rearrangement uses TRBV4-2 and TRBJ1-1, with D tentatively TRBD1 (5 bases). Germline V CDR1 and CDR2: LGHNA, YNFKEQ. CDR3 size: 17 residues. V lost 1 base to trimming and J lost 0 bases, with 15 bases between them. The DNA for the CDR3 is TGTGCCAGCAGCCAAGTGGGCAGGGCAGATATGAACACTGAAGCTTTCTTT. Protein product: CASSQVGRADMNTEAFF.

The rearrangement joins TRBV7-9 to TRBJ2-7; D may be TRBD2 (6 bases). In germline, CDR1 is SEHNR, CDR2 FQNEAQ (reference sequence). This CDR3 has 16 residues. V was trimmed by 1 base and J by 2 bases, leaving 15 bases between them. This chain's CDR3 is CASSLVGGIRTYEQYF. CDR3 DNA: TGTGCCAGCAGCTTAGTTGGGGGGATTCGCACCTACGAGCAGTACTTC.